This TCR beta chain was found in a study of T cell clones after liver transplantation. Findings and caveats of the study: Small, mixed patient groups and varying post-transplant times limit these conclusions.

This CDR3 has 13 amino acids. The V gene lost 6 bases and the J gene lost 6 bases, with 14 bases spanning the gap. CDR1 is PRHDT, CDR2 FYEKMQ, per germline (reference sequence). TCRdb's copy holds only in-frame clones and misses some; the assay was immunoSEQ multiplex PCR. The repertoire has roughly 80,000 clones, approximately 87% of them found once; the top ten carry about 2.8%. In the case of this clone: Its antigen is unknown.

The starting material was CD4+ T cells from blood, obtained at the 22-month timepoint. The V call is TRBV13, the J call TRBJ1-1; perhaps TRBD1 as D (5 bases). The clonotype was recovered from a human patient who received a liver transplant. Some T cells could come from the graft donor. The CDR3 protein is CASRSHGRAEAFF. CDR3 DNA sequence: TGTGCCAGCAGATCCCACGGCAGGGCTGAAGCTTTCTTT.